The 30 T cell receptor beta chains in this list originate from one sample, sequenced in a study of T-cell memory formation after mild COVID-19. TCRdb ran MiXCR on the 5' RACE reads and lists one entry per CDR3 protein. Here the sample spans 180,000 or so distinct CDR3 sequences, around 16% being singletons. The material sequenced was PBMCs or a T cell subset sorted from them (not recorded which). Receptors originate from an adult woman who had mild COVID-19 (a few samples of this study predate the infection). Cell type and time point are not known.

The chain links TRBV7-2 to TRBJ1-1; maybe TRBD1 (5 bases). This CDR3 has 15 residues. Trimming took off 6 bases at V and 5 bases at J, with 19 bases between the two ends. Germline loops: CDR1 SGHTA, CDR2 FQGNSA. The CDR3 here is CASREVGGWRTEAFF. Here the CDR3 DNA reads TGTGCCAGCAGGGAGGTCGGGGGTTGGAGGACTGAAGCTTTCTTT.

This clonotype was seen a handful of times. This chain uses TRBV4-1 with TRBJ2-3, with 11 bases identical to TRBD2. Germline CDR1 is MGHRA and CDR2 is YSYEKL. Trimming removed 6 bases from V and 2 bases from J; junction bases left unmatched: 10. The CDR3 is made up of 17 amino acids. CDR3 DNA sequence: TGCGCCAGCAGACAGACCATAGCGGGGGGGCACACAGATACGCAGTATTTT. It specifies CASRQTIAGGHTDTQYF.

The chain combines TRBV7-2 with TRBJ1-6; D is uncertain. The CDR3 consists of 13 residues. CDR1 SGHTA and CDR2 FQGNSA come from the germline V gene. The V gene lost 2 bases and the J gene lost 4 bases, with 3 bases spanning the gap. This CDR3 reads CASSLQYNSPLHF. In DNA, the CDR3 is TGTGCCAGCAGCTTACAGTATAATTCACCCCTCCACTTT.

This clonotype was picked up a small number of times. This rearrangement joins TRBV7-2 to TRBJ2-2, with D possibly TRBD1 on 5 matching bases. The germline V gene encodes CDR1 SGHTA and CDR2 FQGNSA. This CDR3 contains 19 residues. V was clipped by 4 bases and J by 0 bases, with 21 bases between them. The CDR3: CASSSQPVRDYSNTGELFF. The DNA of the CDR3 is TGTGCCAGCAGCTCCCAACCTGTCAGGGATTACTCGAACACCGGGGAGCTGTTTTTT.

V gene TRBV20-1 combines with J gene TRBJ2-5; D not resolved. Germline V lookup: CDR1 DFQATT, CDR2 SNEGSKA (reference sequence). The CDR3 is made up of 11 amino acids. The CDR3 region is CSIGYQETQYF. The CDR3, as DNA: TGCAGCATTGGGTACCAAGAGACCCAGTACTTC.

DNA of the CDR3: TGTGCCAGCAGCGGGGGGCCGGAGGGACCCACCTTC. This translates into CASSGGPEGPTF. The chain employs TRBV2 and TRBJ1-2; D might be TRBD1 (6 bases). From germline, CDR1 is SNHLY and CDR2 FYNNEI. The CDR3 runs 12 residues. Deletions cut 6 bases from V and 13 bases from J, with 18 bases between.

This clonotype was recorded a few times. This sequence joins TRBV29-1 and TRBJ1-1, with 7 bases aligning to TRBD1. This CDR3 is 13 amino acids long. Germline V gene lookup returns CDR1 SQVTM and CDR2 ANQGSEA. The V gene end was trimmed by 6 bases and the J gene end by 3 bases; junction bases not matched to a gene: 7. The CDR3 protein is CSVSGGVDTEAFF. DNA for the CDR3: TGCAGCGTCTCAGGGGGGGTCGACACTGAAGCTTTCTTT.

This clonotype has a handful of counts. The V and J genes are TRBV19 and TRBJ2-1, with unresolved D. The CDR3 contains 10 residues. Trimming took off 8 bases at V and 8 bases at J, with 7 bases between the two ends. CDR1 is LNHDA, CDR2 SQIVND, per germline (reference sequence). Written as DNA, the CDR3 is TGTGCCAGTCACCTAGATGAGCAGTTCTTC. As protein: CASHLDEQFF.

This clonotype was counted a few times. V is TRBV30 and J is TRBJ2-5; TRBD2 matches 12 bases. Germline CDR1 and CDR2: GTSNPN and SVGIG (reference sequence). The trim removed 1 base at V and 4 bases at J, leaving 7 bases unmatched. The CDR3 is made up of 16 amino acids. DNA for the CDR3: TGTGCCTGGAGTGCCTTGACTAGCGGGGGAGGAGAGACCCAGTACTTC. Amino acids: CAWSALTSGGGETQYF.

This chain joins TRBV5-1 and TRBJ2-1; 7 bases are shared with TRBD2. This CDR3 contains 18 residues. Germline lookup yields CDR1 SGHRS and CDR2 YFSETQ. V shed 3 bases and J 2 bases; nucleotides not matched to a gene: 14. The CDR3 loop is CASSSEHAGSGAYNEQFF. The CDR3 DNA sequence: TGCGCCAGCAGCTCCGAGCACGCAGGCAGCGGGGCCTACAATGAGCAGTTCTTC.

The chain combines TRBV24-1 with TRBJ2-1, with D possibly being TRBD1 (6 bases). V was clipped by 1 base and J by 5 bases, with 14 bases between them. This CDR3 comprises 16 residues. The germline V gene encodes CDR1 KGHDR and CDR2 SFDVKD. For the CDR3, the DNA is TGTGCCACCAGTGATTTCGGGCGAGCAGGGGACAATGAGCAGTTCTTC. The encoded protein is CATSDFGRAGDNEQFF.

This clonotype was picked up many times. This chain joins TRBV5-6 and TRBJ2-2, with a tentative D call TRBD2 (6 bases). The CDR3 runs to 14 residues. With 0 bases removed from V and 5 bases from J, the gap between germline ends came to 8 bases. The V gene's germline CDR1 is SGHDT and CDR2 YYEEEE. In DNA, the CDR3 is TGTGCCAGCAGCTTGGCGCTAGCGACCGGGGAGCTGTTTTTT. Amino acid sequence: CASSLALATGELFF.

This chain joins TRBV19 and TRBJ2-4, with 9 bases aligning to TRBD1. The germline V gene has CDR1 LNHDA and CDR2 SQIVND (reference sequence). With V trimmed by 6 bases and J by 7 bases, 7 bases remained unmatched. The CDR3 extends over 14 amino acids. The CDR3 is CASRQGAAFNIQYF. DNA for the CDR3: TGTGCCAGTAGACAGGGGGCTGCGTTTAACATTCAGTACTTC.

This clonotype was detected a few times. The chain combines TRBV7-2 with TRBJ2-1; 11 nucleotides match TRBD2. Germline V gene sequence: CDR1 SGHTA, CDR2 FQGNSA. V lost 1 base to trimming and J lost 0 bases; unmatched junction nucleotides: 8. CDR3 length: 19 amino acids. The CDR3 bases are TGTGCCAGCAGCTTAGGAGGGACTAGCGGAGTTAGCTCCTACAATGAGCAGTTCTTC. This translates into CASSLGGTSGVSSYNEQFF.

The chain couples TRBV12-3 or TRBV12-4 to TRBJ1-1, with 9 bases matching TRBD1. J gave up 4 bases and V 5 bases, and 11 bases lay outside the gene matches. This CDR3 has 16 amino acids. This chain's CDR3 is CASSPGQGTYGTEAFF. The CDR3 nucleotides read TGTGCCAGCAGTCCAGGACAGGGGACCTACGGCACTGAAGCTTTCTTT.

There are many counts of this clonotype. The rearrangement uses TRBV7-9 and TRBJ1-2; D gene uncertain. This CDR3 has 13 amino acids. From germline, CDR1 is SEHNR and CDR2 FQNEAQ (reference sequence). Trimming stripped 5 bases from V and 7 bases from J, with 14 bases between. The CDR3 region is CASSRPGSAGYTF. CDR3 sequence (DNA): TGTGCCAGCAGCCGCCCCGGATCGGCTGGCTACACCTTC.

V is TRBV4-2 and J is TRBJ1-5; 11 bases match TRBD1. The CDR3 totals 15 residues. Germline V gene lookup returns CDR1 LGHNA and CDR2 YNFKEQ. J gave up 7 bases and V 2 bases, and 4 bases lay outside the gene matches. In nucleotides, the CDR3 is TGTGCCAGCAGCCAAACCGGACAGGGGGCCCAGCCCCAGCATTTT. Translation gives CASSQTGQGAQPQHF.

This chain joins TRBV5-1 and TRBJ2-1; no reliable D call. The V end was cut by 4 bases, the J end by 5 bases, with 4 bases between. CDR3 length equals 11 residues. The germline CDR1 and CDR2 sequences are SGHRS and YFSETQ. The CDR3 loop reads CASSGDNEQFF. The CDR3, as DNA: TGCGCCAGCAGCGGCGACAATGAGCAGTTCTTC.

This clonotype showed up just a few times. The chain combines TRBV12-3 or TRBV12-4 with TRBJ2-3, with TRBD2 identical over 14 bases. The CDR3 contains 16 residues. The J segment lost 0 bases and the V segment lost 6 bases, leaving 2 bases of the junction unmatched. The CDR3 DNA reads TGTGCCAGCAGCCGGACTAGCGGGGGGAGCACAGATACGCAGTATTTT. Residues: CASSRTSGGSTDTQYF.

This clonotype was found many times. The CDR3 protein is CASSLFTGRQETQYF. In nucleotides, the CDR3 is TGCGCCAGCAGCTTGTTCACCGGCAGGCAAGAGACCCAGTACTTC. The chain uses TRBV5-1 and TRBJ2-5; D remains ambiguous. The ends were cut back, 1 base at V and 2 bases at J, with 12 bases in the middle. Germline-derived CDR1 and CDR2 are SGHRS and YFSETQ. The CDR3 consists of 15 residues.

The chain uses TRBV20-1 and TRBJ1-6; TRBD1 might be the D (6 bases). Between the trimmed V and J ends, which lost 0 bases and 8 bases, there was a span of 20 bases. The CDR3 loop spans 17 amino acids. In germline, CDR1 is DFQATT, CDR2 SNEGSKA (reference sequence). CDR3 bases: TGCAGTGCTAGAGATCCCCCGGGACACCCTCAGGATTCACCCCTCCACTTT. It yields the protein CSARDPPGHPQDSPLHF.

The rearrangement uses TRBV12-3 or TRBV12-4 and TRBJ2-5, with 10 bases aligning to TRBD1. The CDR3 runs to 15 residues. With V trimmed by 6 bases and J by 4 bases, 8 bases remained unmatched. CDR3 sequence reads: CASSSWDRGRETQYF. CDR3 coding DNA: TGTGCCAGCAGCTCCTGGGACAGGGGAAGAGAGACCCAGTACTTC.

Only a few counts were recorded for this clonotype. CDR3: CSVGRGGRSYNEQFF. The DNA of the CDR3 is TGCAGCGTAGGGAGAGGGGGAAGATCCTACAATGAGCAGTTCTTC. This chain joins TRBV29-1 and TRBJ2-1, with D maybe TRBD1 (6 bases). V lost 6 bases and J 1 base, leaving 16 bases between the germline ends. The germline V gene encodes CDR1 SQVTM and CDR2 ANQGSEA. CDR3 length equals 15 residues.

This clonotype was seen a handful of times. The chain joins TRBV15 to TRBJ1-6; TRBD1 aligns across 8 bases. Germline lookup yields CDR1 LNHNV and CDR2 YYDKDF (reference sequence). The V and J ends lost 0 bases and 7 bases, in that order; junction bases with no gene match: 8. This CDR3 is 17 amino acids long. CDR3 sequence reads: CATSRDTLGTGNSPLHF. Written as DNA, the CDR3 is TGTGCCACCAGCAGAGACACCCTCGGGACAGGAAATTCACCCCTCCACTTT.

This chain uses TRBV5-1 with TRBJ2-7; D remains ambiguous. Deletions cut 0 bases from V and 3 bases from J, with 10 bases between. Per germline, CDR1 SGHRS and CDR2 YFSETQ. This CDR3 is built from 14 residues. The CDR3 here is CASSLVGNNYEQYF. In DNA, the CDR3 is TGCGCCAGCAGCTTGGTGGGGAACAACTACGAGCAGTACTTC.

This chain joins TRBV5-1 and TRBJ2-1, with 12 positions matching TRBD2. Germline V CDR1 and CDR2: SGHRS, YFSETQ. J lost 10 bases, V lost 0 bases, and 8 bases had no gene match. This CDR3 is built from 16 residues. DNA of the CDR3: TGCGCCAGCAGCTTGGCGGGACTAGCGGGCTCGAGGGAGCAGTTCTTC. Amino acid sequence: CASSLAGLAGSREQFF. The whole variable domain, filled in from reference TRBV5-1 and TRBJ2-1, reads KAGVTQTPRYLIKTRGQQVTLSCSPISGHRSVSWYQQTPGQGLQFLFEYFSETQRNKGNFPGRFSGRQFSNSRSEMNVSTLELGDSALYLCASSLAGLAGSREQFFGPGTRLTVL.

In this sample, this clonotype turned up many times. CDR3 sequence: CATKRARNTEAFF. The CDR3 bases are TGTGCCACGAAGAGGGCCCGGAACACTGAAGCTTTCTTT. This rearrangement joins TRBV2 to TRBJ1-1; D is ambiguous. CDR1 and CDR2 (germline): SNHLY, FYNNEI. Trimming pared 10 bases from V and 1 base from J, leaving 13 bases between. This CDR3 is built from 13 residues.

This clonotype occurred a few times. The V gene is TRBV20-1, the J gene TRBJ2-3, with D uncertain. Germline V gene lookup returns CDR1 DFQATT and CDR2 SNEGSKA (reference sequence). The CDR3 is 12 residues long. Trimming left V 5 bases short and J 3 bases short, with 9 bases between. The CDR3 bases are TGCAGTGCTTTCGGGTGGACAGATACGCAGTATTTT. Encoded protein: CSAFGWTDTQYF.

This clonotype occurred a few times. V gene TRBV6-2 or TRBV6-3 combines with J gene TRBJ1-2; D not resolved. Trimming shortened V by 2 bases and J by 4 bases, and 11 bases separated the two germline ends. Germline loops: CDR1 MNHEY, CDR2 SVGEGT. The CDR3 is 14 residues long. Written as DNA, the CDR3 is TGTGCCAGCAGTTACATAACAGAGAGCTATGGCTACACCTTC. The encoded protein is CASSYITESYGYTF.

The genes are TRBV7-9 and TRBJ2-5; 10 nucleotides agree with TRBD2. V lost 4 bases, J lost 2 bases, and 10 bases stayed unmatched. Germline loops: CDR1 SEHNR, CDR2 FQNEAQ (reference sequence). The CDR3 sequence is 17 residues long. CDR3 residues: CASSYQSLAGVQETQYF. The CDR3 DNA follows: TGTGCCAGCAGCTACCAAAGCCTAGCGGGGGTTCAAGAGACCCAGTACTTC.